This TCR beta chain was found in a study of immune reconstitution after stem cell transplant in scleroderma listed by TCRdb under 2017. The library came from RT-PCR. This sample was sequenced with an Illumina MiSeq. In TCRdb, the public reads were trimmed at Q25 with fastp and aligned with MiXCR, with productive beta chains retained. Each entry is one CDR3 protein sequence, shown with its most common DNA and genes. The sample includes fewer than 3,000 distinct CDR3 sequences, with 6.4% observed a single time. 20% to 25% of the sample belongs to the ten largest clones. This clonotype has only a few counts. Its antigen has not been determined. It has no much larger one-base neighbor in the sample; base qualities were not kept. The source of this sequence is a female donor with systemic sclerosis. The material was obtained before or after autologous hematopoietic stem cell transplantation (not recorded which).

This receptor has the CDR3 CASSLAAARSTGELFF. In nucleotides, the sequence is TGCGCCAGCAGCTTGGCGGCAGCGCGGAGCACCGGGGAGCTGTTTTTT. The receptor chain draws on TRBV5-1 and TRBJ2-2, with the D gene too uncertain to name. Including cysteine and phenylalanine, the CDR3 has 16 amino acids. Of all the DNA, just the CDR3 is kept, 48 bases in frame from base 1. CDR1 and CDR2 are read off the germline V gene as SGHRS and YFSETQ. V sheds 0 bases and J sheds 4 bases, leaving 13 bases between their ends.